A single T cell receptor beta chain is shown here with its context. What it binds is not known. The data are from a study of T-cell memory formation after mild COVID-19. Germline CDR1 and CDR2: MNHEY and SVGAGI. V lost 5 bases to trimming and J lost 2 bases; unmatched junction nucleotides: 6. This CDR3 is built from 14 residues. UMIs and sample barcodes were carried by the TCR alpha and TCR beta cDNA libraries that 5'RACE produced using constant-segment primers. MiXCR was run by TCRdb on the 5' RACE reads, yielding one entry per CDR3 protein. The sample carries some 270,000 distinct CDR3 sequences, 15% recorded once. Study outcomes and limitations: Some clones that responded were present in memory (sampled pre-infection), which suggests cross-reactive memory joined. Later expanders leaned CD4+, whereas day 15 to 85 contracting clones were balanced CD4/CD8.

Sequenced material: PBMCs or a T cell subset sorted from them (not recorded which). The rearrangement links TRBV6-5 to TRBJ2-7; 7 bases fit TRBD1. This sequence originates from an adult woman who had mild COVID-19 (a few samples of this study predate the infection). Cell type and time point are not known. In nucleotides, the CDR3 is TGTGCCAGCAGTCGGACAGGAACAGCCTACGAGCAGTACTTC. It codes for CASSRTGTAYEQYF.